The subject of this entry is one TCR beta chain. Ten or more counts support this clonotype. There is no known antigen for this receptor. Base-call qualities are not available, and no considerably larger clone is one nucleotide away. The treatment or condition label corresponds to: in vitro stimulation with specific CMV peptide epitopes to enrich CMV-specific T cells. The data were taken from a study of T cell repertoires in cytomegalovirus infection (dated by TCRdb to the late 2010s). Looking at the study overall: Recently identified HLA-C-restricted CMV epitopes, whose presentation resists viral immunomodulation, were targeted by peptide stimulations together with well-studied HLA-B-restricted epitopes. Donor HLA type was relevant to the analysis, because carriage of CMV infection together with the matching HLA type was indicated by public TCR beta signatures.

Sequenced using an Illumina HiSeq 1500. TCRdb reanalyzed the raw reads on its own, using fastp at Q25 for trimming and MiXCR for clone calling, and kept in-frame beta chains. Rows are combined by CDR3 protein, so each entry shows the most common genes and DNA. Present in this sample are 700,000 to 850,000 distinct CDR3 sequences, 30% to 35% of which were seen just once. Of the sample, roughly 12% is held by the ten largest clones. General findings and caveats noted by the study authors: The ex vivo response was dominated by HLA-C-restricted CMV-specific TCR beta clonotypes, which also provided the single most frequent clonotype in two of eight donors. In both this cohort and an independent approximately 400-donor cohort, the cumulative frequency of public TCR beta family members distinguished carriers of CMV infection plus the relevant HLA type.

The germline V gene (reference sequence) supplies CDR1 LGHDT and CDR2 YNNKEL. The CDR3 sequence holds 18 residues, the cysteine and phenylalanine included. The retained sequence is limited to the CDR3, 54 bases, with the frame set at the first base. Trimming accounts for 0 bases at V and 5 bases at J, while the number of junction bases matched to no gene is 13. The clonotype comes from a human donor in good health (CMV status not recorded). Some clones in this sample may be carry-over from other donors' samples. The sample consisted of cultured CD8+ T cells from PBMCs, taken from culture after CMV antigen stimulation. Rearrangement joined TRBV3-1 to TRBJ1-3; 7 bases in between match TRBD1. Here is the DNA: TGTGCCAGCAGCCAAGATGGCCGGAGAGGGGGCAGGAGAAACACCATATATTTT. Its coded protein is CASSQDGRRGGRRNTIYF.